These 29 T cell receptor beta chains share one sample of origin, sequenced in a study of T-cell memory formation after mild COVID-19. TCRdb re-called the 5' RACE reads with MiXCR, one entry per CDR3 protein. The table records 150,000 to 200,000 distinct CDR3 sequences, less than 40% of them present only once. The sequenced sample consisted of PBMCs or a T cell subset sorted from them (not recorded which). These receptors were taken from an adult woman who had mild COVID-19 (a few samples of this study predate the infection). Cell type and time point are not known.

The chain is built from TRBV6-1 and TRBJ2-7, with 13 bases matching TRBD2. CDR3 length: 17 residues. With V trimmed by 4 bases and J by 1 base, 7 bases remained unmatched. CDR1 and CDR2 from the germline V gene are MNHNS and SASEGT. The CDR3 spells CASSGRLAGGHSYEQYF. The CDR3 DNA sequence: TGTGCCAGCAGTGGGCGACTAGCGGGAGGTCATTCCTACGAGCAGTACTTC.

The chain employs TRBV19 and TRBJ2-3, with D unresolved. CDR1 is LNHDA, CDR2 SQIVND, per germline (reference sequence). Trimming removed 5 bases at V and 3 bases at J, with 12 bases between. The CDR3 covers 14 residues. The CDR3 DNA is TGTGCCAGTAGTCCAGACAAGGCTACAGATACGCAGTATTTT. Amino acid sequence: CASSPDKATDTQYF.

The rearrangement joins TRBV5-1 to TRBJ2-3; no clear D gene. Germline assignment: CDR1 SGHRS and CDR2 YFSETQ. The V end was cut by 3 bases, the J end by 0 bases, with 2 bases between. The length of the CDR3 is 12 residues. DNA of the CDR3: TGCGCCAGCAGCTGGAGCACAGATACGCAGTATTTT. Translation gives CASSWSTDTQYF.

The gene calls are TRBV5-1 and TRBJ2-5; 11 bases agree with TRBD2. The CDR3 sequence is 17 residues long. Germline trimming cut 4 bases from V and 1 base from J; bases unmatched to any gene: 9. The germline V gene has CDR1 SGHRS and CDR2 YFSETQ. In nucleotides, the CDR3 is TGCGCCAGCAGCACCCCTCCGGGACTAGCGGCCCAAGAGACCCAGTACTTC. As protein: CASSTPPGLAAQETQYF.

V and J are TRBV4-1 and TRBJ2-7, with D unclear. The ends were cut back, 4 bases at V and 4 bases at J, with 20 bases in the middle. This CDR3 comprises 16 residues. The germline V gene encodes CDR1 MGHRA and CDR2 YSYEKL. CDR3 amino acids: CASSRSSSLQGYEQYF. The DNA of the CDR3 is TGCGCCAGCAGCCGATCATCTTCCTTACAAGGATACGAGCAGTACTTC.

In this sample, this clonotype turned up a few times. This sequence joins TRBV27 and TRBJ2-7, with 7 nucleotides matching TRBD2. V was pared by 2 bases and J by 4 bases, with 5 bases of the junction left unmatched. Germline lookup yields CDR1 MNHEY and CDR2 SMNVEV (reference sequence). This CDR3 contains 14 residues. The CDR3 nucleotides read TGTGCCAGCAGTTTAAGGGAGGGTGGATACGAGCAGTACTTC. It encodes CASSLREGGYEQYF.

In its sample, this clonotype was seen a few times. The chain combines TRBV29-1 with TRBJ2-7, with TRBD1 matching over 8 bases. The CDR3 totals 17 residues. Germline assignment: CDR1 SQVTM and CDR2 ANQGSEA. V was clipped by 3 bases and J by 0 bases; unmatched bases: 13. The CDR3 region has the DNA TGCAGCGTTGAGAACCCCAGGGGGCGTGGTAGCTCCTACGAGCAGTACTTC. The encoded protein is CSVENPRGRGSSYEQYF.

J is TRBJ1-2 and V is TRBV7-3; 7 bases align to TRBD1. V trimming: 5 bases; J trimming: 8 bases; junction bases outside the gene matches: 8. Germline CDR1 and CDR2: SGHTA and FQGTGA. This CDR3 spans 13 amino acids. The CDR3 protein is CASSKDRAGGYTF. The CDR3 DNA is TGTGCCAGCAGCAAAGACAGGGCGGGCGGCTACACCTTC.

This chain links TRBV29-1 with TRBJ1-4; D ambiguous. Trimming pared 7 bases from V and 8 bases from J, leaving 17 bases between. The CDR3 consists of 13 residues. Germline loops: CDR1 SQVTM, CDR2 ANQGSEA. The CDR3 protein is CSAVEQATEKLFF. CDR3 sequence (DNA): TGCAGCGCAGTAGAACAAGCGACCGAAAAACTGTTTTTT.

CDR3: CSVEGTPRGTDTQYF. CDR3 nucleotide sequence: TGCAGCGTTGAAGGGACACCTCGAGGGACAGATACGCAGTATTTT. The gene calls are TRBV29-1 and TRBJ2-3; D tentatively fits TRBD1 or TRBD2 (5 bases each). Trimming removed 1 base from V and 3 bases from J, with 14 bases in between. The CDR3 extends over 15 amino acids. The V gene's germline CDR1 is SQVTM and CDR2 ANQGSEA.

The genes are TRBV10-3 and TRBJ2-1; D unresolved. The CDR3 contains 14 residues. Deletions cut 0 bases from V and 3 bases from J, with 6 bases between. CDR1 ENHRY and CDR2 SYGVKD come from the germline V gene. Written as DNA, the CDR3 is TGTGCCATCAGTGAGTCCTGGGACTACAATGAGCAGTTCTTC. It codes for CAISESWDYNEQFF.

This clonotype showed up just a few times. The genes are TRBV29-1 and TRBJ1-1; no firm D call. The CDR3 consists of 13 residues. V was pared by 2 bases and J by 3 bases, with 10 bases between. Germline V gene lookup returns CDR1 SQVTM and CDR2 ANQGSEA. CDR3: CSVEWGEDTEAFF. Here the CDR3 DNA reads TGCAGCGTTGAATGGGGAGAGGACACTGAAGCTTTCTTT.

This clonotype was counted only a few times. The rearrangement joins TRBV7-9 to TRBJ2-7; perhaps TRBD1 as D (6 bases). The germline V gene has CDR1 SEHNR and CDR2 FQNEAQ (reference sequence). This CDR3 contains 16 residues. Trimming shortened V by 1 base and J by 1 base, and 14 bases separated the two germline ends. CDR3 coding DNA: TGTGCCAGCAGCTTAGAGGGAGACAGGAGGTCCTACGAGCAGTACTTC. This encodes CASSLEGDRRSYEQYF.

This clonotype showed up just a few times. The chain uses TRBV7-3 and TRBJ1-1, with 8 nucleotides matching TRBD1. V lost 5 bases to trimming and J lost 1 base; unmatched junction nucleotides: 3. The germline gives CDR1 SGHTA, CDR2 FQGTGA. The CDR3 loop spans 14 amino acids. CDR3 in DNA: TGTGCCAGCAGCCGACAGGGGACGAACACTGAAGCTTTCTTT. Its translation is CASSRQGTNTEAFF. The full variable domain, rest sourced from reference TRBV7-3 and TRBJ1-1, is GAGVSQTPSNKVTEKGKYVELRCDPISGHTALYWYRQSLGQGPEFLIYFQGTGAADDSGLPNDRFFAVRPEGSVSTLKIQRTERGDSAVYLCASSRQGTNTEAFFGQGTRLTVV.

As DNA, the CDR3 is TGTGCCAGCAGCTTCTTGGGGGGGCTCCCCTCCGGGGCCAACGTCCTGACTTTC. This translates into CASSFLGGLPSGANVLTF. V and J are TRBV7-8 and TRBJ2-6, with a weak D call TRBD2 (7 bases). Per germline, CDR1 SGHVS and CDR2 FQNEAQ. V shed 3 bases and J shed 4 bases, with 19 bases lying between them. The CDR3 consists of 18 residues.

This clonotype appeared a few times. The chain combines TRBV12-3 or TRBV12-4 with TRBJ1-1; D not certain. The CDR3 loop spans 16 amino acids. Trimming pared 6 bases from V and 2 bases from J, leaving 19 bases between. The CDR3 bases are TGTGCCAGCAGGCAACTATCGGGTTCCTCAAACACTGAAGCTTTCTTT. Translating gives CASRQLSGSSNTEAFF.

This chain joins TRBV20-1 and TRBJ2-1; 7 nucleotides match TRBD2. The trim removed 5 bases at V and 7 bases at J, leaving 11 bases unmatched. Looked up from germline, CDR1 is DFQATT and CDR2 is SNEGSKA (reference sequence). The CDR3 spans 14 residues. The CDR3 DNA reads as TGCAGTGCTGGGGAGGCGGGAGAGGGTAATGAGCAGTTCTTC. Protein sequence: CSAGEAGEGNEQFF.

This sequence joins TRBV7-2 and TRBJ2-7; a possible D gene is TRBD2 (5 bases). Germline V gives CDR1 SGHTA, CDR2 FQGNSA. This CDR3 has 15 amino acids. Trimming pared 1 base from V and 0 bases from J, leaving 10 bases between. DNA for the CDR3: TGTGCCAGCAGCTTAGGAGAGGGCCTCTCCTACGAGCAGTACTTC. It yields the protein CASSLGEGLSYEQYF.

This clonotype is a singleton in its sample. The chain recombines TRBV24-1 with TRBJ2-1; D remains unclear. CDR3 length equals 15 residues. The V and J ends lost 2 bases and 0 bases respectively, with 7 bases between them. In germline, CDR1 is KGHDR, CDR2 SFDVKD. The CDR3 loop reads CATSDSAVSYNEQFF. The CDR3, as DNA: TGTGCCACCAGTGATTCGGCGGTCTCCTACAATGAGCAGTTCTTC.

The V and J genes are TRBV15 and TRBJ1-6; 7 bases line up with TRBD1. Germline V gene data show CDR1 as LNHNV and CDR2 as YYDKDF (reference sequence). V gave up 0 bases and J gave up 5 bases; unmatched junction bases: 4. The length of the CDR3 is 16 residues. CDR3 nucleotide sequence: TGTGCCACCAGCAGAGATCGGGACAGTCATAATTCACCCCTCCACTTT. Translation: CATSRDRDSHNSPLHF.

The chain couples TRBV12-3 or TRBV12-4 to TRBJ2-1; D tentatively reads TRBD1 or TRBD2 (5 bases each). Trimming pared 6 bases from V and 10 bases from J, leaving 16 bases between. The CDR3 spans 13 residues. The CDR3 coding sequence is TGTGCCAGCAGGAATTTGAGGGGAACAGAGCAGTTCTTC. Amino acids: CASRNLRGTEQFF.

The V and J genes are TRBV29-1 and TRBJ2-7, with D unclear. Germline loops: CDR1 SQVTM, CDR2 ANQGSEA. The CDR3 has 12 amino acids. The germline V and J ends were trimmed by 6 bases and 4 bases, with 13 bases remaining between them. CDR3 region: CSVVPGIYEQYF. The CDR3 DNA follows: TGCAGCGTGGTACCGGGCATTTACGAGCAGTACTTC.

This chain uses TRBV4-1 with TRBJ2-3; 7 nucleotides line up with TRBD1. The CDR3 covers 16 residues. Per germline, CDR1 MGHRA and CDR2 YSYEKL. Trimming cost V 4 bases and J 2 bases; bases outside gene matches: 9. The DNA for the CDR3 is TGCGCCAGCAGCCTGCCGGGACAGCCGCTCACAGATACGCAGTATTTT. This gives the protein CASSLPGQPLTDTQYF.

This clonotype was detected a few times. The chain recombines TRBV4-3 with TRBJ1-1; possible D gene TRBD1, 6 bases. This CDR3 has 15 amino acids. Germline CDR1 reads LGHNA; CDR2 reads YSLEER. V was trimmed by 3 bases and J by 5 bases, leaving 16 bases between them. The CDR3 nucleotides read TGCGCCAGCAGCCATCGAGCAGGGGCGCTTACTGAAGCTTTCTTT. Protein sequence: CASSHRAGALTEAFF.

This chain links TRBV4-1 with TRBJ1-1, with D uncertain. The CDR3 totals 13 residues. CDR1 MGHRA and CDR2 YSYEKL come from the germline V gene. Trimming removed 1 base from V and 0 bases from J, with 3 bases in between. CDR3 region: CASSQAVNTEAFF. The CDR3 DNA sequence: TGCGCCAGCAGCCAAGCGGTGAACACTGAAGCTTTCTTT.

The chain is built from TRBV6-5 and TRBJ1-2; possible D gene TRBD1, 5 bases. Germline V gives CDR1 MNHEY, CDR2 SVGAGI. The germline V and J ends were trimmed by 6 bases and 6 bases, with 17 bases remaining between them. The CDR3 runs to 14 residues. CDR3 sequence reads: CASRHKAQGDGYTF. DNA for the CDR3: TGTGCCAGCAGGCATAAGGCGCAGGGAGATGGCTACACCTTC.

As for this clonotype: Compared with germline, one end of the junction differs, possibly owing to a read error. The genes are TRBV5-6 and TRBJ2-5, with D perhaps assigned TRBD1 or TRBD2 (7 bases each). The germline gives CDR1 SGHDT, CDR2 YYEEEE. This CDR3 is 12 amino acids long. The CDR3 loop is CATSGTEETQYF. Written as DNA, the CDR3 is TGTGCCACCAGCGGGACAGAAGAGACCCAGTACTTC.

This clonotype was recorded at least ten times. The chain combines TRBV29-1 with TRBJ2-6, with a tentative D call TRBD2 (5 bases). The CDR3 consists of 15 residues. Germline V gives CDR1 SQVTM, CDR2 ANQGSEA. For the CDR3, the DNA is TGCAGTATCCTGGACTGGAAAACTGGGGCCAACGTCCTGACTTTC. It specifies CSILDWKTGANVLTF. The full variable domain, rest sourced from reference TRBV29-1 and TRBJ2-6, is SAVISQKPSRDICQRGTSLTIQCQVDSQVTMMFWYRQQPGQSLTLIATANQGSEATYESGFVIDKFPISRPNLTFSTLTVSNMSPEDSSIYLCSILDWKTGANVLTFGAGSRLTVL.

The V call is TRBV12-3 or TRBV12-4, the J call TRBJ2-7; maybe TRBD2 (6 bases). The CDR3 spans 14 residues. V lost 5 bases and J lost 3, with 14 bases in between. The CDR3 region has the DNA TGTGCCAGCAGTCCCCGGGACTCCTACTACGAGCAGTACTTC. It encodes CASSPRDSYYEQYF.